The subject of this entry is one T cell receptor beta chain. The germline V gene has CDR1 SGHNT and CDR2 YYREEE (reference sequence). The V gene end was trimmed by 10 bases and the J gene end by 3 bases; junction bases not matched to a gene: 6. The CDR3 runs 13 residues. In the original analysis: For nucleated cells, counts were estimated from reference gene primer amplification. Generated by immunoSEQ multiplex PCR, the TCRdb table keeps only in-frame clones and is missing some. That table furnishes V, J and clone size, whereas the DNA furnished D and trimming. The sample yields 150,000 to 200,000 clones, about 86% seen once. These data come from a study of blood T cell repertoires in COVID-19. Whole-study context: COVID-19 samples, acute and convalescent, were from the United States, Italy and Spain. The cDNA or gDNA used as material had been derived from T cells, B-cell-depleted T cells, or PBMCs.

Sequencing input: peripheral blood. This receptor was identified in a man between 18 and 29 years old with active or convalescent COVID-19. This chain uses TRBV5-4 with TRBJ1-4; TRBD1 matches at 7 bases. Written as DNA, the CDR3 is TGTGCCGCGGGAACAGGGGCTAATGAAAAACTGTTTTTT. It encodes CAAGTGANEKLFF.